The entry that follows covers one TCR beta chain sequence. V was clipped by 6 bases and J by 1 base, with 12 bases between them. The CDR3 runs to 14 residues. The germline V gene encodes CDR1 ENHRY and CDR2 SYGVKD. This entry is derived from a study of blood T cells in healthy people across ages. It was with a sample-barcoded 5' primer and a J-beta primer mix that a second PCR of roughly 6 to 11 cycles was run. TCRdb re-called the 5' RACE reads through MiXCR, storing one row per CDR3 protein. The data show around 940,000 distinct CDR3 sequences, with just over 50% seen just once and 20% to 25% held by the top ten.

V and J are TRBV10-3 and TRBJ1-1; D call uncertain. The sequencing input was blood. The sequence derives from a woman aged 60-75 years in good health. The CDR3 DNA reads as TGTGCCATCAGAGGCGAGAGGACGAACACTGAAGCTTTCTTT. It codes for CAIRGERTNTEAFF.